This T cell receptor beta chain stems from a study of monozygotic twins with inflammatory bowel disease. Overall study findings and caveats: Twins with IBD had fewer clonotypes in common with others than healthy twins, particularly during disease activity. On the inverse Simpson index, IBD patients scored lower for TCRbeta diversity than healthy co-twins. Immunosuppressive treatment differences may have increased patient repertoire variability.

The UMIs carried a 6-nucleotide sample barcode, and they were added by template switching. One entry per CDR3 protein, without DNA, is what TCRdb gives after re-calling the 5' RACE reads. The sample has some 400,000 distinct CDR3 sequences, and its top ten clones hold 2% to 2.5%. With respect to this clonotype: Its antigen is as yet unknown.

The CDR3 contains 18 residues. Germline V gene lookup returns CDR1 MNHEY and CDR2 SMNVEV (reference sequence). Sequencing was performed on blood. This clonotype was obtained from a human donor with ulcerative colitis or Crohn's disease, or a healthy co-twin of an affected twin (not recorded which). The chain uses TRBV27 and TRBJ2-6; TCRdb selects TRBD1, and the lack of DNA leaves this call unchecked. The CDR3 sequence: CASKYGNRVSSGANVLTF. The full variable domain, rest sourced from reference TRBV27 and TRBJ2-6, is EAQVTQNPRYLITVTGKKLTVTCSQNMNHEYMSWYRQDPGLGLRQIYYSMNVEVTDKGDVPEGYKVSRKEKRNFPLILESPSPNQTSLYFCASKYGNRVSSGANVLTFGAGSRLTVL.